Listed below are T cell receptor beta chains from one sample, sequenced in a study of blood T cell repertoires in COVID-19. Generated by immunoSEQ multiplex PCR, the TCRdb table keeps only in-frame clones and is missing some. The table shows about 400,000 clones, with 70% to 90% occurring only once. Specimen: PBMCs or T cells enriched from blood (not recorded which). The receptor set was obtained from a woman in her late teens or twenties with acute COVID-19. Each CDR3 is given with its conserved first and last residue. Fields, in order: clone size, J gene, V gene, D gene, CDR3 protein, CDR3 DNA. D genes are given only for firm matches. For some rows the clone size is stated as once, few or many, or as a class when expanded; others skip it.

>.|TRBJ1-2|TRBV9|.
CASSVSSGGERGYTF
TGTGCCAGCAGCGTAAGTTCGGGAGGGGAACGGGGCTACACCTTC
>.|TRBJ2-2|TRBV28|.
CASTSGTGELFF
TGTGCCAGCACCTCGGGGACCGGGGAGCTGTTTTTT
>.|TRBJ2-2|TRBV7-9|.
CASSSPSQALNTGELFF
TGTGCCAGCAGCTCCCCCTCCCAGGCCCTCAACACCGGGGAGCTGTTTTTT
>.|TRBJ1-1|TRBV28|.
CASSLRGLSLVEAFF
TGTGCCAGCAGTTTGAGAGGGCTCTCTCTCGTTGAAGCTTTCTTT
>once|TRBJ2-1|TRBV4-3|TRBD1
CASSQGQGAYNEQFF
TGCGCCAGCAGCCAAGGACAGGGAGCTTACAATGAGCAGTTCTTC
>.|TRBJ2-4|TRBV9|TRBD1
CASSVGGTGAQPIVHF
TGTGCCAGCAGCGTAGGGGGAACAGGGGCTCAGCCGATCGTTCACTTC
>.|TRBJ1-1|TRBV7-2|TRBD1
CASSQGQGARAFF
TGTGCCAGCAGCCAAGGACAGGGGGCTCGTGCTTTCTTT
>.|TRBJ2-3|TRBV27|TRBD2
CASSSGTSADTQYF
TGTGCCAGCAGTTCAGGGACTAGCGCAGATACGCAGTATTTT
>.|TRBJ2-5|TRBV2|.
CASSQGRETQYF
TGTGCCAGCTCACAGGGTCGAGAGACCCAGTACTTC
>once|TRBJ2-2|TRBV29-1|.
CSVVPRGARELFF
TGCAGCGTTGTTCCCCGTGGGGCAAGGGAGCTGTTTTTT
>once|TRBJ1-2|TRBV24-1|.
CATSDSFSETGYTF
TGTGCCACCAGTGATTCTTTTTCGGAGACTGGCTACACCTTC
>.|TRBJ2-1|TRBV10-3|TRBD2
CAAQLAGGGEQFF
TGTGCCGCGCAACTAGCGGGGGGCGGTGAGCAGTTCTTC
>.|TRBJ2-3|TRBV29-1|.
CSVVDPLGTDTQYF
TGCAGCGTTGTAGACCCACTAGGCACAGATACGCAGTATTTT
>few|TRBJ1-3|TRBV9|.
CASSGGQTGNTIYF
TGTGCCAGCAGCGGGGGACAAACGGGAAACACCATATATTTT
>.|TRBJ2-1|TRBV30|TRBD2
CAWSVGLAGGPVFF
TGTGCCTGGAGTGTAGGTCTAGCGGGAGGGCCGGTGTTCTTC
>.|TRBJ2-1|TRBV15|TRBD2
CATSREGLAGDKEFF
TGTGCCACCAGCAGAGAGGGACTAGCGGGAGATAAGGAGTTCTTC
>.|TRBJ2-7|TRBV28|.
CASSGQPLYEQYF
TGTGCCAGCAGTGGACAGCCTCTCTACGAGCAGTACTTC
>.|TRBJ2-5|TRBV5-1|.
CASSLGGRGAAYQETQYF
TGCGCCAGCAGCCTGGGGGGCCGGGGGGCTGCGTACCAAGAGACCCAGTACTTC
>once|TRBJ2-7|TRBV28|.
CASREGTYEQYF
TGTGCCAGCAGGGAGGGCACCTACGAGCAGTACTTC
>.|TRBJ1-1|TRBV7-9|.
CASSPDGTEAFF
TGTGCCAGCAGCCCAGACGGGACTGAAGCTTTCTTT
>.|TRBJ2-2|TRBV15|TRBD2
CATSRERERNTGELFF
TGTGCCACCAGCAGAGAGCGGGAGAGGAACACCGGGGAGCTGTTTTTT
>.|TRBJ2-7|TRBV20-1|TRBD2
CSASPLAGVYEQYF
TGCAGTGCTAGTCCGCTAGCGGGAGTGTACGAGCAGTACTTC
>.|TRBJ2-1|TRBV29-1|TRBD2
CSVEVRAIAGGRGEQFF
TGCAGCGTTGAAGTCCGTGCCATAGCGGGGGGGCGTGGTGAGCAGTTCTTC
>.|TRBJ1-5|TRBV2|.
CASSTERGSQPQHF
TGTGCCAGCAGTACCGAGCGGGGTAGTCAGCCCCAGCATTTT
>few|TRBJ2-7|TRBV5-6|TRBD1
CATRGHIPLREQYF
TGTGCCACAAGGGGGCACATCCCACTTAGGGAGCAGTACTTC
>.|TRBJ1-5|TRBV6-1|.
CASSAPTGYSNQPQHF
TGTGCCAGCAGTGCCCCCACAGGGTATAGCAATCAGCCCCAGCATTTT
>.|TRBJ1-3|TRBV2|.
CASSEESLSGNTIYF
TGTGCCAGCAGTGAAGAAAGCCTCTCTGGAAACACCATATATTTT
>.|TRBJ2-5|TRBV5-1|.
CASSLARETQYF
TGCGCCAGCAGCTTGGCCCGAGAGACCCAGTACTTC
>.|TRBJ2-1|TRBV19|.
CASSRGGGDEQFF
TGTGCCAGTAGTAGAGGGGGGGGCGACGAGCAGTTCTTC
>once|TRBJ2-7|TRBV9|TRBD2
CASSPPAGVDEQYF
TGTGCCAGCAGCCCGCCTGCGGGAGTTGACGAGCAGTACTTC
>.|TRBJ2-7|TRBV30|TRBD2
CAWKRLALDEQYF
TGTGCCTGGAAAAGACTAGCGCTGGATGAGCAGTACTTC
>.|TRBJ1-1|TRBV6-5|.
CASSYLRVSVSTEAFF
TGTGCCAGCAGTTACTTGAGGGTTAGTGTCTCCACTGAAGCTTTCTTT
>.|TRBJ2-3|TRBV10-2|TRBD2
CASSEIAGGTDTQYF
TGCGCCAGCAGTGAGATAGCGGGAGGCACAGATACGCAGTATTTT
>.|TRBJ2-5|TRBV19|TRBD1
CASSGPGTGVETQYF
TGTGCCAGTAGTGGACCCGGGACAGGGGTCGAGACCCAGTACTTC
>.|TRBJ2-1|TRBV9|TRBD2
CASSVAILASGASSSYNEQFF
TGTGCCAGCAGCGTAGCCATCCTGGCTAGCGGGGCATCTAGCTCCTACAATGAGCAGTTCTTC